The entry below gives a single T cell receptor beta chain sequence along with its context. Its antigen is still unknown. V dropped 6 bases and J dropped 1 base, with 23 bases sitting between them. Germline V CDR1 and CDR2: DFQATT, SNEGSKA (reference sequence). The CDR3 runs to 17 residues. Unique molecular identifiers were built into the TCR beta cDNA libraries. Roughly 500,000 cDNA molecules were obtained from about 0.98 to 11 million T cells. TCRdb recomputed calls from the PCR reads with MiXCR, one row per CDR3 protein. Altogether hundreds of thousands of distinct CDR3 sequences are present, 53% being singletons, with the ten largest covering approximately 4.3%. This sample stems from a study of post-analysis software for immune sequencing data. General study findings and limits: Samples from one preparation batch, clustered by F measure, grouped strongly together. For normalized Chao1 diversity, multiple sclerosis patients scored significantly lower than controls did. Roughly five TRBV segments appeared more often in patients than in controls, and TRBV5-6, TRBV5-1 and TRBV20-1 were among these.

The sequencing input was blood. This sequence originates from a girl aged 10 to 17 with multiple sclerosis. This chain connects TRBV20-1 to TRBJ2-3; possible D gene TRBD2, 7 bases. For the CDR3, the DNA is TGCAGTGCGAGGGGGGGAGGGCAGCCCCACCGCACAGATACGCAGTATTTT. Amino acid sequence: CSARGGGQPHRTDTQYF.